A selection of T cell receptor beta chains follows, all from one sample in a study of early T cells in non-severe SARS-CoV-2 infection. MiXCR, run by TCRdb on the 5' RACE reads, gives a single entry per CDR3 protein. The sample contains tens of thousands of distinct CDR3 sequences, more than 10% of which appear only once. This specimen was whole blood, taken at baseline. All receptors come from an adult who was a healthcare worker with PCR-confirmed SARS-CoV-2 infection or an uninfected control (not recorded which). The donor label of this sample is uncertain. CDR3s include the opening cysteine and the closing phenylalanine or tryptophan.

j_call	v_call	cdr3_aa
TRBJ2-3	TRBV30	CAWSVGGFRTDTQYF
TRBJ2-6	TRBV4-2	CASSPELPAFASGANVLTF
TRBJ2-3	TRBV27	CASSSNNRASTDTQYF
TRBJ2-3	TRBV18	CASSSRTSTSVISDTQYF
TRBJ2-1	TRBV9	CASSAGTSGGRGYNEQFF
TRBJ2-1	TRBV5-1	CASSLVWASGGNEQFF
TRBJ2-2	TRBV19	CASSRSGADTGELFF
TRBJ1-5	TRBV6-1	CASTAGNQPQHF
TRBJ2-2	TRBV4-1	CASSQEIPVRRVGELFF
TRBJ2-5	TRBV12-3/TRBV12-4	CASSRDTQETQYF
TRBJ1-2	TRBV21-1	CASPMKGTHPLTSNYGYTF
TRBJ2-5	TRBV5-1	CASSSDREETQYF
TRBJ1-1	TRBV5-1	CASSLDRGNTEVFF
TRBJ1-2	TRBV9	CASSSPGLIYGYTF
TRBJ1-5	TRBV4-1	CASSQGARVDQPQHF
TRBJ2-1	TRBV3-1	CASSGFSGGFENEQFF
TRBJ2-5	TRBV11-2	CASSPGHSQETQYF
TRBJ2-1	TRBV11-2	CASSPPPIF
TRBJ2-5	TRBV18	CASSPPGRQETQYF
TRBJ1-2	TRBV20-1	CSAPPRGQNYGYTF
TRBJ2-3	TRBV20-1	CSASFVRGISTDTQYF
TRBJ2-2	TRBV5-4	CASSLRGENTGELFF
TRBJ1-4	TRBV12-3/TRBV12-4	CASSLVGIEKLFF
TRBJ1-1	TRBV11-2	CASRTPRQGSTEAFF
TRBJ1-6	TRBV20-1	CSARETRPGQLSYNSPLHF
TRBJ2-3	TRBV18	CASSPDSKTTDTQYF
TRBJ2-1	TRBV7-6	CASSLGASGVGYNEQFF
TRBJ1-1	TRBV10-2	CASSERVDGGTEAFF